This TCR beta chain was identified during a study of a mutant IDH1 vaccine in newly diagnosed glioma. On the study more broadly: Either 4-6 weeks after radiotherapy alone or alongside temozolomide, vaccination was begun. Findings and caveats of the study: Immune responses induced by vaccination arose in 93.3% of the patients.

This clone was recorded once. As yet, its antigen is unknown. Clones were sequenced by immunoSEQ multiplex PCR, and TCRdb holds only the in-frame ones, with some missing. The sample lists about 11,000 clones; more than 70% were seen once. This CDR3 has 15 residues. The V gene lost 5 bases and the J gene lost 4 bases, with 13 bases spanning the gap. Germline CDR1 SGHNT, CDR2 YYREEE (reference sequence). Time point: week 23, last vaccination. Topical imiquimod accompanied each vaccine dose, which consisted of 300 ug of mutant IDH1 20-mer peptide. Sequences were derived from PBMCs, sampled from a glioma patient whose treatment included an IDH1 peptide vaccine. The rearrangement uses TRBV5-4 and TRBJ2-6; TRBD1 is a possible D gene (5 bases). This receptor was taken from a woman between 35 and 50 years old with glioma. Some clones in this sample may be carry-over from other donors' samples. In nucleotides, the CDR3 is TGTGCCAGCAGGGAGACAGTAGAAGGGGCCAACGTCCTGACTTTC. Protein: CASRETVEGANVLTF.